Listed below are T cell receptor beta chains from one sample, sequenced in a study of OX40 agonist ivuxolimab in advanced cancers. Profiling relied on immunoSEQ multiplex PCR, and the TCRdb table lists in-frame clones only, not all of them. The sample includes approximately 81,000 clones, 85% to 90% of them seen just once. The sample in question was CD4+ or CD8+ T cells sorted from blood, obtained in a trial of the OX40 agonist ivuxolimab. Receptors were obtained from an adult with an advanced solid tumor such as melanoma, head and neck, liver or kidney cancer. CDR3s include the opening cysteine and the closing phenylalanine or tryptophan. A D gene is named only where the DNA matches it firmly. Size values are once, few and many counts, or a class for expanded clones, and some rows have none.

v_call	j_call	clone_size	d_call	cdr3_length	cdr3_aa	cdr3_nt
TRBV11-2	TRBJ2-7	NA	NA	13	CASSTEFSYEQYF	TGTGCCAGCAGCACCGAATTCTCCTACGAGCAGTACTTC
TRBV5-1	TRBJ2-2	NA	NA	15	CASSSDTANTGELFF	TGCGCCAGCAGCTCGGACACAGCGAACACCGGGGAGCTGTTTTTT
TRBV4-3	TRBJ1-1	once	NA	13	CASSQGRVTEAFF	TGCGCCAGCAGCCAAGGCAGGGTCACTGAAGCTTTCTTT
TRBV6-6	TRBJ1-2	NA	NA	12	CASSLEGGGYTF	TGTGCCAGCAGTCTCGAGGGGGGCGGCTACACCTTC
TRBV19	TRBJ1-1	NA	TRBD1	14	CASSYRDRGSEAFF	TGTGCCAGTAGTTACCGGGACAGGGGCTCTGAAGCTTTCTTT
TRBV2	TRBJ1-2	NA	TRBD1	16	CASSEVDRGGNYGYTF	TGTGCCAGCAGTGAAGTGGACAGGGGTGGCAACTATGGCTACACCTTC
TRBV14	TRBJ1-5	few	NA	13	CASSQDQVQPQHF	TGTGCCAGCAGCCAAGATCAGGTTCAGCCCCAGCATTTT
TRBV6-5	TRBJ1-2	once	NA	12	CASRPRVGGYTF	TGTGCCAGCAGGCCCCGAGTTGGGGGCTACACCTTC
TRBV6-6	TRBJ2-7	NA	NA	14	CASSYSPDLNEQYF	TGTGCCAGCAGTTACTCTCCAGACCTCAACGAGCAGTACTTC
TRBV6-1	TRBJ2-7	NA	NA	13	CASSERAPYEQYF	TGTGCCAGCAGTGAAAGGGCCCCCTACGAGCAGTACTTC
TRBV12-5	TRBJ2-2	NA	NA	17	CASGLLGGPRNTGELFF	TGTGCTAGTGGTCTCCTCGGGGGGCCGAGGAACACCGGGGAGCTGTTTTTT
TRBV5-1	TRBJ1-1	few	NA	13	CASSSRDNTEAFF	TGCGCCAGCAGTTCGAGAGACAACACTGAAGCTTTCTTT
TRBV18	TRBJ2-4	NA	NA	16	CASSPPDSLAKNIQYF	TGTGCCAGCTCACCCCCGGACAGCTTAGCCAAAAACATTCAGTACTTC
TRBV28	TRBJ1-2	NA	NA	13	CASRSPGNLGYTF	TGTGCCAGCAGATCACCAGGGAATCTTGGCTACACCTTC
TRBV4-2	TRBJ1-4	NA	TRBD1	16	CASSQEWDSANEKLFF	TGTGCCAGCAGCCAAGAATGGGACAGCGCTAATGAAAAACTGTTTTTT
TRBV18	TRBJ1-4	NA	NA	13	CASSQDTNEKLFF	TGTGCCAGCTCACAGGACACTAATGAAAAACTGTTTTTT
TRBV19	TRBJ1-1	once	NA	14	CASTPVQRGTEAFF	TGTGCCAGTACCCCGGTGCAAAGGGGCACTGAAGCTTTCTTT
TRBV7-9	TRBJ1-2	NA	NA	13	CASSPRDEGGYTF	TGTGCCAGCAGCCCCCGGGACGAGGGGGGCTACACCTTC
TRBV5-5	TRBJ1-3	NA	NA	16	CASSSARVNAGNTIYF	TGTGCCAGCAGCTCTGCGAGGGTCAACGCTGGAAACACCATATATTTT
TRBV6-5	TRBJ2-5	NA	NA	15	CASSYSLPGRETQYF	TGTGCCAGCAGTTACTCGTTACCAGGACGGGAGACCCAGTACTTC
TRBV28	TRBJ1-1	NA	NA	12	CASGVAPNEAFF	TGTGCCAGCGGAGTGGCACCCAATGAAGCTTTCTTT
TRBV5-5	TRBJ2-7	few	NA	13	CASRIGAPYEQYF	TGTGCCAGCAGGATTGGGGCCCCATACGAGCAGTACTTC
TRBV25-1	TRBJ1-2	once	NA	13	CASSESRVRGYTF	TGTGCCAGCAGTGAATCCCGGGTGAGGGGCTACACCTTC